The TCR beta chain described here comes from a study of T cell repertoires in cytomegalovirus infection. Study context: A matching HLA type, together with CMV infection, was signaled by public TCR beta signatures. Findings of the study overall: Cumulative public TCR beta family frequency identified CMV carriers with the relevant HLA. In two of eight donors, the top clonotype was HLA-C-restricted CMV-specific.

In the case of this clonotype: Its antigen is unknown.

TCRdb analysed the reads with MiXCR anew, one entry per CDR3 protein. Of about 320,000 distinct CDR3 sequences in the sample, over 7.5% were seen once. The CDR3 sequence is 15 residues long. J lost 2 bases, V lost 2 bases, and 4 bases had no gene match. The germline CDR1 and CDR2 sequences are SGHKS and YYEKEE (reference sequence). Source material: PBMCs. This clonotype originated in a human donor in good health (CMV status not recorded). Some clones in this sample may be carry-over from other donors' samples. This rearrangement joins TRBV5-5 to TRBJ1-1; TRBD1 matches 9 bases. The CDR3 protein is CASSFRDRANTEAFF. In DNA form, the CDR3 reads TGTGCCAGCAGCTTCCGGGACAGGGCTAACACTGAAGCTTTCTTT.